There are many counts of the clone carrying this T cell receptor (beta chain). Its antigen is not identified. This sample is part of a study of CD8 T cells in ankylosing spondylitis. With molecular barcodes, quantitative 5'-RACE was used to make the TCR beta libraries. TCRdb used MiXCR to reprocess the 5' RACE reads, holding one entry per CDR3 protein. The sample yields 220,000 or so distinct CDR3 sequences, more than 9% seen once. Findings and limits, study-wide: The study identified a TCR beta motif of 7 or 8 highly homologous variants that appeared characteristic of ankylosing spondylitis blood. Clones linked with disease were CD8+ and fairly uncommon in the peripheral blood.

There are 15 residues in the CDR3. V was clipped by 1 base and J by 0 bases, with 10 bases between them. The germline V gene has CDR1 SGHRS and CDR2 YFSETQ. The sample consisted of blood, either unsorted or a sorted T cell fraction (not recorded which). This rearrangement joins TRBV5-1 to TRBJ1-2; D gene uncertain. This sequence was found in a male donor with ankylosing spondylitis or in good health (not recorded which). The CDR3 is CASSLWTRSNYGYTF. CDR3 nucleotide sequence: TGCGCCAGCAGCTTGTGGACGAGGTCTAACTATGGCTACACCTTC. The full variable domain, in which reference TRBV5-1 and TRBJ1-2 provide the parts outside the CDR3, is KAGVTQTPRYLIKTRGQQVTLSCSPISGHRSVSWYQQTPGQGLQFLFEYFSETQRNKGNFPGRFSGRQFSNSRSEMNVSTLELGDSALYLCASSLWTRSNYGYTFGSGTRLTVV.